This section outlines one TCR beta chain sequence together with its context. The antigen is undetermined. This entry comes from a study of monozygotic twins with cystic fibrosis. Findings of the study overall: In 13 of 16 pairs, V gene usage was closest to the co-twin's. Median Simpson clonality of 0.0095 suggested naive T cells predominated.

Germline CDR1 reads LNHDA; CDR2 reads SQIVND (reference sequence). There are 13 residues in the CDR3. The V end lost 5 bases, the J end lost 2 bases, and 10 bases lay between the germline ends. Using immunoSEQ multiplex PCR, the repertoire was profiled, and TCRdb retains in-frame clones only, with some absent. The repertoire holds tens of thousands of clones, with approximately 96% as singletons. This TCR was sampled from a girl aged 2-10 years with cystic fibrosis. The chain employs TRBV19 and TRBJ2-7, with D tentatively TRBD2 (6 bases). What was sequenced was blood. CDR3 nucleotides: TGTGCCAGTAGTGCGGGACCTACCTACGAGCAGTACTTC. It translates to CASSAGPTYEQYF.